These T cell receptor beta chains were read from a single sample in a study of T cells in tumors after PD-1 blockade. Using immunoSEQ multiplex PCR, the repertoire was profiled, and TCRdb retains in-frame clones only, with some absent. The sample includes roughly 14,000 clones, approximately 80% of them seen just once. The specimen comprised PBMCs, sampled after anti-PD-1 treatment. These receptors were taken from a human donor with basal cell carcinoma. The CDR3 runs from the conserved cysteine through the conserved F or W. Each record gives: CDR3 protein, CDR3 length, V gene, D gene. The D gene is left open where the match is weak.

CDR3: CASSLGGLADGYTF
length: 14
V: TRBV5-6
D: -

CDR3: CPTCHGGAGAGSSYNEQFF
length: 19
V: TRBV24-1
D: TRBD2

CDR3: CSVSLRGWGLTETQYF
length: 16
V: TRBV29-1
D: -

CDR3: CASSSDGQGADTQYF
length: 15
V: TRBV7-3
D: TRBD1

CDR3: CASSYARGRDEKLFF
length: 15
V: TRBV6-2/TRBV6-3
D: -

CDR3: CASSFTSGRGWGEQFF
length: 16
V: TRBV7-2
D: TRBD2

CDR3: CASSPPRGEYNEQFF
length: 15
V: TRBV5-4
D: TRBD2

CDR3: CSATDQTEAFF
length: 11
V: TRBV20-1
D: -

CDR3: CATSGPGQGGGYTF
length: 14
V: TRBV24-1
D: TRBD1

CDR3: CAISDGQGHFDTEAFF
length: 16
V: TRBV10-3
D: TRBD1

CDR3: CASRLTGLGGYTF
length: 13
V: TRBV27
D: TRBD1

CDR3: CASSSDSSSYNSPLHF
length: 16
V: TRBV7-9
D: -

CDR3: CASGSGMNTEAFF
length: 13
V: TRBV12-5
D: -

CDR3: CASKRGGRENTGELFF
length: 16
V: TRBV2
D: TRBD2

CDR3: CASSRGQGIRYTF
length: 13
V: TRBV3-1/TRBV3-2
D: TRBD1

CDR3: CASSYSIGVNEQFF
length: 14
V: TRBV6-5
D: -

CDR3: CASSFGLAGRLFF
length: 13
V: TRBV7-9
D: TRBD2

CDR3: CASSLGSRGTGELFF
length: 15
V: TRBV5-1
D: -

CDR3: CAWAHEGSYEQYF
length: 13
V: TRBV12-5
D: -

CDR3: CASSPGVLTEAFF
length: 13
V: TRBV6-5
D: -

CDR3: CASSHGQGSTGELFF
length: 15
V: TRBV3-1/TRBV3-2
D: TRBD1

CDR3: CATSENRYTEAFF
length: 13
V: TRBV24-1
D: -